What follows is one T cell receptor beta chain and its context. Its cognate antigen is unknown. This sample stems from a study of T cell responses to AZD1222 COVID-19 vaccine. This table comes from immunoSEQ multiplex PCR, and its TCRdb copy is limited to in-frame clones, with some not included. The sample shows about 200,000 clones, roughly 88% of them seen only once. CDR3 length equals 13 residues. The germline V gene encodes CDR1 SQVTM and CDR2 ANQGSEA. Trimming left V 3 bases short and J 0 bases short, with 8 bases between. Study-level findings and limits: Two AZD1222 doses significantly raised spike-specific TCR breadth and depth over controls. Seropositivity was recorded at baseline in only a handful of AZD1222 recipients.

The clonotype comes from an adult in good health. The chain has TRBV29-1 and TRBJ1-1, with unresolved D. The sequencing here drew on peripheral blood, taken on day 0 of AZD1222 vaccination. The CDR3 sequence: CSVDRDLNTEAFF. The DNA of the CDR3 is TGCAGCGTTGATCGGGATTTGAACACTGAAGCTTTCTTT.